The 23 T cell receptor beta chains given below trace back to one sample, sequenced in a study of kidney transplant recipient with SARS-CoV-2 infection. From the reads, TCRdb called clonotypes with MiXCR, one entry per CDR3 protein. Of some 220,000 distinct CDR3 sequences listed, about 28% are singletons. The source material was a blood sample, sampled at baseline and between days 110 and 120 from a kidney transplant recipient. The receptors shown here come from a male patient aged 25-45 years who had COVID-19 and was a kidney transplant recipient. Some T cells may trace back to the graft donor.

The sample holds many counts of this clonotype. This chain joins TRBV12-3 or TRBV12-4 and TRBJ1-2; no clear D. The CDR3 has 17 residues. Deletions cut 4 bases from V and 4 bases from J, with 22 bases between. CDR3 residues: CASSCQFSFRKTYGYTF. The CDR3 region has the DNA TGTGCCAGCAGTTGTCAATTCAGCTTCCGAAAGACCTATGGCTACACCTTC.

Of note for this clonotype: A much larger clone lies a single base off, so this may be a read error. This chain uses TRBV24-1 with TRBJ2-2; D might be TRBD2 (6 bases). V lost 7 bases and J lost 8, with 13 bases in between. Germline CDR1 and CDR2: KGHDR and SFDVKD. CDR3 length: 13 residues. For the CDR3, the DNA is TGTGCCACCAGCTCCTTAGGAGGGGGGGAGCTGTTTTTT. This sequence encodes CATSSLGGGELFF.

The chain recombines TRBV5-8 with TRBJ2-1; D not resolved. The V gene lost 0 bases and the J gene lost 5 bases, with 12 bases spanning the gap. This CDR3 comprises 15 residues. CDR1 is SGHTS and CDR2 is YDEGEE in the germline V gene. The CDR3 nucleotides read TGTGCCAGCAGCTTGGCCGATGTCAAACACAATGAGCAGTTCTTC. This encodes CASSLADVKHNEQFF.

This clonotype was counted a single time. A much larger clone differs from this one at a single base, so this may be a read error. The chain uses TRBV3-1 and TRBJ2-7; D is possibly TRBD1 or TRBD2 (5 bases each). Germline CDR1 reads LGHDT; CDR2 reads YNNKEL (reference sequence). The CDR3 sequence is 14 residues long. The V end was cut by 4 bases, the J end by 3 bases, with 13 bases between. The CDR3 DNA sequence: TGTGCCAGCAGCCCGGGACCCCTGGTCTACGAGCAGTACTTC. Translated: CASSPGPLVYEQYF.

This clonotype has only a few counts. This chain links TRBV7-6 with TRBJ1-1; 7 bases match TRBD1. Germline V gene sequence: CDR1 SGHVS, CDR2 FNYEAQ. V was pared by 4 bases and J by 5 bases, with 7 bases of the junction left unmatched. The CDR3 length is 14 residues. The CDR3 loop is CASSSRQGATEAFF. The CDR3 DNA sequence: TGTGCCAGCAGCTCCAGACAGGGTGCGACTGAAGCTTTCTTT.

This clonotype was recorded at least ten times. The rearrangement links TRBV21-1 to TRBJ2-7; TRBD1, the table's D call, lacks a check against the DNA. TRBV21-1 has pseudogene status. The CDR3 extends over 16 amino acids. CDR3: CASSPRRDRGLYEQYV. The CDR3 bases are TGTGCCAGCAGCCCCCGCCGGGACAGGGGGCTGTACGAGCAGTACGTC.

As to this clonotype: A much larger clone lies a single base off, so this may be a read error. V and J are TRBV5-6 and TRBJ2-7, with 8 bases matching TRBD2. The germline V gene has CDR1 SGHDT and CDR2 YYEEEE. The CDR3 covers 16 residues. The V and J ends lost 9 bases and 0 bases, in that order; junction bases with no gene match: 14. This chain's CDR3 is CANKEGGLASSYEQYF. The CDR3 nucleotides are TGTGCCAACAAGGAGGGAGGACTAGCCAGCTCCTACGAGCAGTACTTC.

The chain joins TRBV18 to TRBJ2-3; no definite D call. Trimming removed 3 bases at V and 4 bases at J, with 11 bases between. Per the germline V gene, CDR1 is KGHSH and CDR2 is LQKENI. The CDR3 has 14 residues. CDR3 loop: CASSPGLVPDTQYF. CDR3 bases: TGTGCCAGCTCACCGGGTCTCGTTCCAGATACGCAGTATTTT.

About this clonotype itself: It may be a read error: a sequence one base away is much more abundant. The chain links TRBV5-3 to TRBJ1-2; no definite D call. TRBV5-3 is flagged as an ORF with uncertain function. The CDR3 is 16 amino acids. Trimming pared 7 bases from V and 4 bases from J, leaving 23 bases between. In DNA form, the CDR3 reads TGTGCCAGAGTGAGGAGAGTGGTGAGAAGGACCTATGGCTACACCTTC. Translation: CARVRRVVRRTYGYTF.

This clonotype was recorded many times. This chain links TRBV6-5 with TRBJ1-2; D uncertain. V lost 4 bases and J 4 bases, leaving 22 bases between the germline ends. The CDR3 has 17 residues. Germline loops: CDR1 MNHEY, CDR2 SVGAGI. CDR3 bases: TGTGCCAGCAGTTGTAGTAAGGAATGTAGAAAGACCTATGGCTACACCTTC. This gives the protein CASSCSKECRKTYGYTF.

The rearrangement links TRBV10-2 to TRBJ2-4; D may be TRBD1 (6 bases). V was pared by 3 bases and J by 0 bases, with 9 bases between. This CDR3 spans 15 amino acids. Germline V gene data show CDR1 as WSHSY and CDR2 as SAAADI. As DNA, the CDR3 is TGCGCCAGCAGTGAAGGGGGATTAGCCAAAAACATTCAGTACTTC. Protein: CASSEGGLAKNIQYF.

Details on this clonotype: This may be a read error: a much more frequent sequence differs by one nucleotide. This rearrangement joins TRBV11-3 to TRBJ1-2; D ambiguous. V gave up 5 bases and J gave up 4 bases, with 23 bases separating them. The CDR3 loop spans 17 amino acids. The germline gives CDR1 SGHNT, CDR2 YENEEA. CDR3 sequence: CASSTVLDLGRTYGYTF. The CDR3 bases are TGTGCCAGCAGCACAGTCCTCGATCTCGGAAGGACCTATGGCTACACCTTC.

This clonotype appeared many times. V is TRBV19 and J is TRBJ2-1, with 9 bases matching TRBD2. Germline V gene sequence: CDR1 LNHDA, CDR2 SQIVND (reference sequence). This CDR3 has 14 residues. After removal of 1 base from V and 8 bases from J, the junction contained 3 bases not matched to a gene. CDR3 residues: CASSIGGGRDEQFF. The CDR3, as DNA: TGTGCCAGTAGTATAGGAGGCGGGAGGGATGAGCAGTTCTTC. Full variable domain (remainder filled in from reference TRBV19 and TRBJ2-1): DGGITQSPKYLFRKEGQNVTLSCEQNLNHDAMYWYRQDPGQGLRLIYYSQIVNDFQKGDIAEGYSVSREKKESFPLTVTSAQKNPTAFYLCASSIGGGRDEQFFGPGTRLTVL.

At least ten counts were recorded for this clonotype. The CDR3 DNA is TGTGCCAGCAGGGGCGAACAGGGGTATAATTCACCCCTCCACTTT. It encodes CASRGEQGYNSPLHF. The chain is built from TRBV2 and TRBJ1-6, with 7 nucleotides matching TRBD1. The V gene's germline CDR1 is SNHLY and CDR2 FYNNEI. V trimming: 6 bases; J trimming: 4 bases; junction bases outside the gene matches: 6. The CDR3 is made up of 15 amino acids. Full variable domain (missing parts from reference TRBV2 and TRBJ1-6): EPEVTQTPSHQVTQMGQEVILRCVPISNHLYFYWYRQILGQKVEFLVSFYNNEISEKSEIFDDQFSVERPDGSNFTLKIRSTKLEDSAMYFCASRGEQGYNSPLHFGNGTRLTVT.

Turning to this clonotype: With a much larger clone just one base away, this may be a read error. The genes are TRBV11-3 and TRBJ2-2; a possible D gene is TRBD2 (5 bases). CDR3 size: 14 residues. Germline lookup yields CDR1 SGHNT and CDR2 YENEEA. The CDR3 region is CASSSEYDTGELLF. The CDR3 DNA follows: TGTGCCAGCAGCAGCGAATACGACACCGGGGAGCTGCTTTTT.

To note about this clonotype: A read error is possible here, since a much larger clone lies one base away. This chain links TRBV6-5 with TRBJ1-6; 7 bases align to TRBD1. This CDR3 is built from 16 residues. From germline, CDR1 is MNHEY and CDR2 SVGAGI. CDR3 protein: CASGYGPGQQNSPLHF. The DNA for the CDR3 is TGTGCCAGCGGTTACGGGCCGGGACAGCAGAATTCACCCCTCCACTTT.

This clonotype was counted many times. The chain joins TRBV7-9 to TRBJ1-2; D is unresolved. With 5 bases removed from V and 4 bases from J, the gap between germline ends came to 23 bases. The CDR3 length is 17 residues. CDR1 and CDR2 (germline): SEHNR, FQNEAQ (reference sequence). CDR3 nucleotide sequence: TGTGCCAGCAGCGTCCAGAAATACCATGGAAAGACCTATGGCTACACCTTC. Amino acids: CASSVQKYHGKTYGYTF.

This clonotype was recorded at least ten times. The V call is TRBV5-5, the J call TRBJ2-5; perhaps TRBD1 as D (6 bases). CDR3 length: 15 amino acids. With 4 bases removed from V and 2 bases from J, the gap between germline ends came to 15 bases. Germline V CDR1 and CDR2: SGHKS, YYEKEE (reference sequence). This CDR3 is CASSPTGTQQETQYF. CDR3 coding DNA: TGTGCCAGCAGCCCCACCGGGACACAGCAAGAGACCCAGTACTTC.

This clonotype was seen ten or more times. V gene TRBV24-1 combines with J gene TRBJ1-1; the match to TRBD1 covers 7 bases. This CDR3 has 15 amino acids. In germline, CDR1 is KGHDR, CDR2 SFDVKD. Germline trimming cut 2 bases from V and 0 bases from J; bases unmatched to any gene: 2. In DNA form, the CDR3 reads TGTGCCACCAGTGATTCAACAGGGGTGAACACTGAAGCTTTCTTT. It yields the protein CATSDSTGVNTEAFF.

The chain has TRBV10-2 and TRBJ2-7; the D gene is possibly TRBD2 (6 bases). V was shortened by 4 bases and J by 6 bases, with 19 bases between the two germline ends. The CDR3 is 15 amino acids. Germline loops: CDR1 WSHSY, CDR2 SAAADI. This CDR3 reads CASSGPRLGGSEQYF. The CDR3, as DNA: TGCGCCAGCAGTGGGCCAAGGCTCGGAGGGAGCGAGCAGTACTTC.

This clonotype was observed many times. The chain combines TRBV18 with TRBJ1-4, with D unclear. The CDR3 totals 17 residues. Germline lookup yields CDR1 KGHSH and CDR2 LQKENI. The V and J ends lost 1 base and 6 bases respectively, with 18 bases between them. The CDR3 DNA reads as TGTGCCAGCTCACCACTCCGGGCCCTCAGCAACCATGAAAAACTGTTTTTT. It specifies CASSPLRALSNHEKLFF.

Worth noting for this clonotype: A much larger clone differs by one base, so this may be a read error. The CDR3 does not close with the conserved phenylalanine or tryptophan, likely indicating a read error. This chain links TRBV7-6 with TRBJ2-7; a weak D match, TRBD1 (6 bases). V lost 6 bases to trimming and J lost 3 bases, with 12 bases between them. CDR1 is SGHVS and CDR2 is FNYEAQ in the germline V gene. The length of the CDR3 is 13 residues. CDR3: CASSPGQFYEQYS. The CDR3, as DNA: TGTGCCAGCAGTCCCGGACAGTTCTACGAGCAGTACTCC.

The sample holds many counts of this clonotype. J is TRBJ2-1 and V is TRBV21-1; TRBD1 is the table's D call and was not checked against the DNA. TRBV21-1 is a recognized pseudogene. The CDR3 consists of 16 residues. CDR3 nucleotide sequence: TGTGCCAGCAGCAAAGAAGGGACAGGGTACGACAATGAGCAGTTCTTC. This gives the protein CASSKEGTGYDNEQFF.